This TCR beta chain was sequenced during a study of blood T cell repertoires in COVID-19. Study-level information: Nucleic acid was either cDNA or gDNA, and it came from T cells, B-cell-depleted T cells, or PBMCs.

Clones were sequenced by immunoSEQ multiplex PCR, and TCRdb holds only the in-frame ones, with some missing. The sample shows roughly 400,000 clones, approximately 89% of them seen only once. Losses at the gene ends were 8 bases for V and 11 bases for J; bases not matched to a gene: 5. CDR1 is GTSNPN and CDR2 is SVGIG in the germline V gene (reference sequence). CDR3 length equals 10 residues. Sequenced: PBMCs or T cells enriched from blood (not recorded which). V and J are TRBV30 and TRBJ2-3, with TRBD2 identical over 9 bases. This sequence was found in a woman aged 25 to 39 who had recovered from COVID-19. CDR3 in amino acids: CAHGGGGQYF. As DNA, the CDR3 is TGTGCCCATGGCGGGGGGGGGCAGTATTTT.